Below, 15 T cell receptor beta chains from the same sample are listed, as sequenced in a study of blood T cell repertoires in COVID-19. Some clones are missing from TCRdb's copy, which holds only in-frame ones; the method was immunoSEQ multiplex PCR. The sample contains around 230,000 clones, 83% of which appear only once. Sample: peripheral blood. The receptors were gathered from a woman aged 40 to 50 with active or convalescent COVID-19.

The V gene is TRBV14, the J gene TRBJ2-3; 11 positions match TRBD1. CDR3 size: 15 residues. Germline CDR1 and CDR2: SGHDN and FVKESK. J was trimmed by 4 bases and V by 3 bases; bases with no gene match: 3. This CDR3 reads CASSQPGQGADTQYF. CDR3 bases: TGTGCCAGCAGCCAGCCGGGACAGGGGGCAGATACGCAGTATTTT.

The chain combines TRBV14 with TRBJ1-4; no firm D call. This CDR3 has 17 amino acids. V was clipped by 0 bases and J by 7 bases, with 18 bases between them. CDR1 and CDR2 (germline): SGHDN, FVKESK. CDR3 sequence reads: CASSQDGETTRGEKLFF. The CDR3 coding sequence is TGTGCCAGCAGCCAAGATGGGGAGACAACACGGGGTGAAAAACTGTTTTTT. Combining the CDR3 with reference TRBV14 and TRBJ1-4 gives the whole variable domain EAGVTQFPSHSVIEKGQTVTLRCDPISGHDNLYWYRRVMGKEIKFLLHFVKESKQDESGMPNNRFLAERTGGTYSTLKVQPAELEDSGVYFCASSQDGETTRGEKLFFGSGTQLSVL.

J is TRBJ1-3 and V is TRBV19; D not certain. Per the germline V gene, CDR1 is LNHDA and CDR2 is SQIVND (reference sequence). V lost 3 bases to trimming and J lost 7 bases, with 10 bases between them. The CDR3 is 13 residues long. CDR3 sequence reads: CASSIAHGNTIYF. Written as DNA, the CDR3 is TGTGCCAGTAGTATTGCCCACGGTAACACCATATATTTT.

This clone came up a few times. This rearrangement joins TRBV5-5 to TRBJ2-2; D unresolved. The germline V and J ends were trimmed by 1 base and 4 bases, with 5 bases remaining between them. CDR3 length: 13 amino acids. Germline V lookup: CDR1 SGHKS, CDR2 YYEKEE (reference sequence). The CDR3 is CASSLTSTGELFF. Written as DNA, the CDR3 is TGTGCCAGCAGCTTGACCAGCACCGGGGAGCTGTTTTTT.

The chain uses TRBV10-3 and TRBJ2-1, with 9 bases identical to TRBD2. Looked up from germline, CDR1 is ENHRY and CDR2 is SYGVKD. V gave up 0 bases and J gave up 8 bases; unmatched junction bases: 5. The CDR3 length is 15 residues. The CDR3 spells CAISESSGSGHEQFF. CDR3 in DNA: TGTGCCATCAGTGAGTCTAGCGGGAGTGGTCATGAGCAGTTCTTC.

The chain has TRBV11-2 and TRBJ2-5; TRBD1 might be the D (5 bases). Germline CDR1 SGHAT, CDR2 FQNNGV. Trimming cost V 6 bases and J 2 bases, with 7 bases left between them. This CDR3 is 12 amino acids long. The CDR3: CASRPGQETQYF. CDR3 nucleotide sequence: TGTGCCAGCAGGCCAGGGCAAGAGACCCAGTACTTC. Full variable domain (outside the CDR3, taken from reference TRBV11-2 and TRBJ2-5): EAGVAQSPRYKIIEKRQSVAFWCNPISGHATLYWYQQILGQGPKLLIQFQNNGVVDDSQLPKDRFSAERLKGVDSTLKIQPAKLEDSAVYLCASRPGQETQYFGPGTRLLVL.

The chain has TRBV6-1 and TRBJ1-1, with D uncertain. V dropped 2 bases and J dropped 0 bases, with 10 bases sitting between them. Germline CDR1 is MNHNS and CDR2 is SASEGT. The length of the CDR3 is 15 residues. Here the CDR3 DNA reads TGTGCCAGCAGTGAAAGTGCGGCGGTGAACACTGAAGCTTTCTTT. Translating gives CASSESAAVNTEAFF.

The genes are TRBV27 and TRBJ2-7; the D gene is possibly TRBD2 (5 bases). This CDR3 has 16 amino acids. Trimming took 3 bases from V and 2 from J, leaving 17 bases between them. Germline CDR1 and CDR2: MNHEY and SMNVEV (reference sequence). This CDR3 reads CASSFRRGLGTYEQYF. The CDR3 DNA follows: TGTGCCAGCAGTTTCCGTCGGGGTTTGGGAACCTACGAGCAGTACTTC.

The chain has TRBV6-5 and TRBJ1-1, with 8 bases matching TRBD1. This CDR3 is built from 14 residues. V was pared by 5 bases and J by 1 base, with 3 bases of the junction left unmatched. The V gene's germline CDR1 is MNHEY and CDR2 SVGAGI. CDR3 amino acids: CASSRQGTNTEAFF. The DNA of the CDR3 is TGTGCCAGCAGTCGACAGGGGACGAACACTGAAGCTTTCTTT.

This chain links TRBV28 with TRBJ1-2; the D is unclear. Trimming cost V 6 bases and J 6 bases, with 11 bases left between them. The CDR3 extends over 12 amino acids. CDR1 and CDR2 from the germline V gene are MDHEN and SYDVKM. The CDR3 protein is CASSRGWDGYTF. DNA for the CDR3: TGTGCCAGCAGCCGAGGCTGGGATGGCTACACCTTC.

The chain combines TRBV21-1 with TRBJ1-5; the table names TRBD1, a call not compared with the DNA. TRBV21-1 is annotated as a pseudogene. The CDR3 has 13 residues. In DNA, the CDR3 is TGTGCCAGCAGCCCACAGGGGGATCAGCCCCAGCATTTT. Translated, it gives CASSPQGDQPQHF.

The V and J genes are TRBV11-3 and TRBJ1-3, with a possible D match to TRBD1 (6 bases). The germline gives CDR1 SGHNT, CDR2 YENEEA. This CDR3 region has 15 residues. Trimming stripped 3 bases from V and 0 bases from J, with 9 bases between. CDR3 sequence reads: CASSLVDSSGNTIYF. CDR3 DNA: TGTGCCAGCAGCTTGGTGGACAGCTCTGGAAACACCATATATTTT. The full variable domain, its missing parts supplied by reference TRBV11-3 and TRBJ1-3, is EAGVVQSPRYKIIEKKQPVAFWCNPISGHNTLYWYLQNLGQGPELLIRYENEEAVDDSQLPKDRFSAERLKGVDSTLKIQPAELGDSAVYLCASSLVDSSGNTIYFGEGSWLTVV.

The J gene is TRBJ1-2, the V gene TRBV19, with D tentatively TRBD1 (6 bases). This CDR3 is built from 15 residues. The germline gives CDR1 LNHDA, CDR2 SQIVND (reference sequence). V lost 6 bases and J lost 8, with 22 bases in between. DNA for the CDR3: TGTGCCAGTAGCATCGGGACATCGGGATCGCGGGGCTACACCTTC. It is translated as CASSIGTSGSRGYTF.

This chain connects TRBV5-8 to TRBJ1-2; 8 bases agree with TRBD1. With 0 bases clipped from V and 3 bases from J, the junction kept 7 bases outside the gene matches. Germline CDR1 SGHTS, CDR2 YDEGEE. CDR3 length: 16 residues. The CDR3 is CASSLGQGATHYGYTF. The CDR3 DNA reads TGTGCCAGCAGCTTGGGCCAGGGGGCCACACACTATGGCTACACCTTC.

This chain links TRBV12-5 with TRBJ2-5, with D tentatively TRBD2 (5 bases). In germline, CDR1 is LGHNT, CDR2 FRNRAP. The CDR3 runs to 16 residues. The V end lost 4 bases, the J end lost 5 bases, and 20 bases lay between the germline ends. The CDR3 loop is CASGSVGRVGKETQYF. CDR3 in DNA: TGTGCTAGTGGTTCCGTCGGGCGGGTGGGGAAGGAGACCCAGTACTTC.